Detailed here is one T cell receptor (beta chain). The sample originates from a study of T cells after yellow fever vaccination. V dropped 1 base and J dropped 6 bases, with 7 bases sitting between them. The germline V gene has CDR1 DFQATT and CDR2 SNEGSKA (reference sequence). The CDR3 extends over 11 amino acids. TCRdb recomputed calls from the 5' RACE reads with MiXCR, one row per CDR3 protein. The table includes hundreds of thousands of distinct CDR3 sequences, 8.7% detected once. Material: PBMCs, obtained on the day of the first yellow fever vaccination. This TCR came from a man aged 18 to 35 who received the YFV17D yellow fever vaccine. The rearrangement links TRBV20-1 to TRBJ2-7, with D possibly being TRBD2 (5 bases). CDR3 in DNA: TGCAGTGCTAGAGGAGGGTCCGAGCAGTACGTC. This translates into CSARGGSEQYV.